This is a list of T cell receptor beta chains from one sample in a study of blood T cell repertoires in COVID-19. Clones were read by immunoSEQ multiplex PCR, and TCRdb kept only the in-frame ones, dropping some. The sample holds about 400,000 clones; over 75% are singletons and the top ten take roughly 1.9%. The sequenced material came from PBMCs or T cells enriched from blood (not recorded which). These receptors originate from a woman aged 40 to 50 with acute COVID-19. Each CDR3 is given with its conserved first and last residue. D genes are given only for firm matches. The size of a clone is reported for some rows only, either as once, few or many, or as a class for expanded clones.

>TRBV4-1|TRBJ1-4|.|.
CASSKHGSQVEKLFF
TGCGCCAGCAGCAAGCATGGCTCTCAGGTGGAAAAACTGTTTTTT
>TRBV7-8|TRBJ2-3|TRBD1|.
CASSTRQGADTQYF
TGTGCCAGCAGCACTCGACAGGGGGCGGATACGCAGTATTTT
>TRBV6-1|TRBJ1-4|TRBD1|.
CASSEIQGGREKLFF
TGTGCCAGCAGTGAAATACAGGGGGGTCGGGAAAAACTGTTTTTT
>TRBV30|TRBJ2-1|TRBD2|once
CAWRIAGFEQFF
TGTGCCTGGAGGATAGCGGGGTTTGAGCAGTTCTTC
>TRBV19|TRBJ2-3|TRBD2|once
CASSLSSSGTSGGFTDTQYF
TGTGCCAGTAGCCTTTCGTCGAGTGGGACTAGCGGGGGGTTCACAGATACGCAGTATTTT
>TRBV11-3|TRBJ2-3|TRBD1|.
CASSLGGTGLTDTQYF
TGTGCCAGCAGCTTAGGAGGGACAGGACTCACAGATACGCAGTATTTT
>TRBV27|TRBJ2-7|TRBD2|.
CASSSEPGLAGGRSAEQYF
TGTGCCAGCAGTTCGGAGCCGGGACTAGCGGGGGGCCGGAGCGCCGAGCAGTACTTC
>TRBV9|TRBJ2-7|TRBD1|.
CASSAGTGGYEQYF
TGTGCCAGCAGCGCCGGGACAGGGGGCTACGAGCAGTACTTC
>TRBV10-3|TRBJ1-5|.|.
CAIKDAGASQPQHF
TGTGCCATCAAGGATGCGGGGGCTTCTCAGCCCCAGCATTTT
>TRBV4-1|TRBJ2-3|TRBD2|.
CASSRTSGGADTQYF
TGCGCCAGCAGTCGGACTAGCGGGGGGGCGGATACGCAGTATTTT
>TRBV6-2/TRBV6-3|TRBJ1-1|TRBD1|few
CASSYTRQGNTEAFF
TGTGCCAGCAGTTACACCCGACAGGGGAACACTGAAGCTTTCTTT
>TRBV2|TRBJ1-6|TRBD1|once
CASSDGGQSSYNSPLHF
TGTGCCAGCAGTGATGGGGGACAGAGCTCCTATAATTCACCCCTCCACTTT
>TRBV18|TRBJ1-3|.|once
CASSPVARNSGNTIYF
TGTGCCAGCTCACCAGTGGCACGTAACTCTGGAAACACCATATATTTT
>TRBV2|TRBJ1-2|TRBD1|.
CASRENGQGRGGYTF
TGTGCCAGCAGGGAAAACGGACAGGGGAGGGGAGGCTACACCTTC
>TRBV5-1|TRBJ2-2|TRBD2|.
CASSRAGTIRPGELFF
TGCGCCAGCAGTCGTGCCGGGACTATCAGACCCGGGGAGCTGTTTTTT
>TRBV27|TRBJ2-1|.|.
CASSLYPRTGGGDSSYNEQFF
TGTGCCAGCAGTTTATATCCCCGGACTGGCGGGGGCGATAGCTCCTACAATGAGCAGTTCTTC